These T cell receptor beta chains were read from a single sample in a study of blood T cell repertoires in COVID-19. The data were produced by immunoSEQ multiplex PCR, yet TCRdb's version contains in-frame clones alone and is incomplete. The sample holds 150,000 to 200,000 clones, 80% to 85% seen once. The sample taken for sequencing was peripheral blood. The source of these receptors is a human donor with acute or convalescent COVID-19. The donor label of this sample is uncertain. CDR3s include the opening cysteine and the closing phenylalanine or tryptophan. The D gene is left open where the match is weak. Size tells how often a clone was seen (once, few, many) or the class of an expanded clone, and some rows leave it out.

j_gene: TRBJ2-1
len: 17
v_gene: TRBV9
abundance: -
d_gene: TRBD2
CDR3nt: TGTGCCAGCAGCGCCGGGACTAGCGGGACCGGACACAATGAGCAGTTCTTC
CDR3aa: CASSAGTSGTGHNEQFF

j_gene: TRBJ2-7
len: 16
v_gene: TRBV5-1
abundance: -
d_gene: TRBD2
CDR3nt: TGCGCCAGCAGCTTGGCGCTAGGGCGGGAGGGCTACGAGCAGTACTTC
CDR3aa: CASSLALGREGYEQYF

j_gene: TRBJ1-2
len: 14
v_gene: TRBV5-1
abundance: -
d_gene: TRBD1
CDR3nt: TGCGCCAGCAGCGTAGGACAGGGGGCCTATGGCTACACCTTC
CDR3aa: CASSVGQGAYGYTF

j_gene: TRBJ2-5
len: 14
v_gene: TRBV5-1
abundance: -
d_gene: -
CDR3nt: TGCGCCAGCAGCACATTGACAGTCCAAGAGACCCAGTACTTC
CDR3aa: CASSTLTVQETQYF

j_gene: TRBJ1-2
len: 16
v_gene: TRBV18
abundance: -
d_gene: TRBD1
CDR3nt: TGTGCCAGCTCACCTGCGAGGGGACAGGGAGCCTATGGCTACACCTTC
CDR3aa: CASSPARGQGAYGYTF

j_gene: TRBJ2-5
len: 13
v_gene: TRBV30
abundance: -
d_gene: -
CDR3nt: TGTGCCACCCTAGGGAGTAGGGAAGAGACCCAGTACTTC
CDR3aa: CATLGSREETQYF

j_gene: TRBJ2-1
len: 16
v_gene: TRBV18
abundance: -
d_gene: TRBD1
CDR3nt: TGTGCCAGCTCACCACCCTCGACAGGGTCCTACAATGAGCAGTTCTTC
CDR3aa: CASSPPSTGSYNEQFF

j_gene: TRBJ1-2
len: 13
v_gene: TRBV27
abundance: once
d_gene: -
CDR3nt: TGTGCCAGCAGTTTATCGAGGGTTTATGGCTACACCTTC
CDR3aa: CASSLSRVYGYTF

j_gene: TRBJ1-1
len: 12
v_gene: TRBV7-9
abundance: -
d_gene: -
CDR3nt: TGTGCCAGCAGCACCACAGGGTCGCGAGCTTTCTTT
CDR3aa: CASSTTGSRAFF

j_gene: TRBJ2-3
len: 16
v_gene: TRBV19
abundance: -
d_gene: TRBD2
CDR3nt: TGTGCCAGTAGTATTGGACTAGCGGGGTCATATGGTACGCAGTATTTT
CDR3aa: CASSIGLAGSYGTQYF

j_gene: TRBJ2-1
len: 18
v_gene: TRBV14
abundance: -
d_gene: TRBD2
CDR3nt: TGTGCCAGCAGCCAAGAACCGGGACTAGCGGCCGCCTACAATGAGCAGTTCTTC
CDR3aa: CASSQEPGLAAAYNEQFF